This record covers a single T cell receptor beta chain. With no exception, relapse followed autologous stem cell transplantation in all patients, and brentuximab vedotin exposure varied. Complete response, partial response or progressive disease was recorded as best response. This entry is derived from a study of PD-1 blockade in classical Hodgkin lymphoma. Method: immunoSEQ multiplex PCR; TCRdb's copy keeps in-frame clones and lacks some. The sample holds 50,000 or so clones; less than 95% are singletons and the top ten take about 10%. V lost 0 bases and J lost 7, with 11 bases in between. CDR3 length: 15 amino acids. Germline V gene sequence: CDR1 SGHTS, CDR2 YDEGEE.

The chain combines TRBV5-8 with TRBJ1-6; D remains ambiguous. The clonotype originates from a human donor with classical Hodgkin lymphoma. Sample: peripheral blood mononuclear cells (PBMCs), taken before the second cycle of nivolumab. In DNA, the CDR3 is TGTGCCAGCAGCTTGGCCGGCGGAAGAAATTCACCCCTCCACTTT. Encoded protein: CASSLAGGRNSPLHF.